This TCR beta chain was sequenced in a study of metastatic and nonmetastatic thyroid tumors. Study observations and caveats: Within blood and tumor, benign nodules reportedly had significantly lower TCR beta diversity than malignant thyroid tumors did.

Per the study methods: What underpinned the distant-metastasis classifier for papillary thyroid cancer was the set of CDR3 differences across clinicopathological groups. Using MiXCR, TCRdb re-called clones from the PCR reads. In this record, the V and J calls reflect TCRdb's handling and not the investigators' own analysis. Found here are about 85,000 clones, 8% to 9.5% of them singletons; the top ten hold more than 8%. At least ten counts were recorded for this clone. Its antigen is currently unknown. V lost 2 bases and J 1 base, leaving 8 bases between the germline ends. The CDR3 contains 14 residues. Germline loops: CDR1 SNHLY, CDR2 FYNNEI. Not a single patient had been given any form of treatment at any point before undergoing thyroid surgery.

The receptor was derived from a female donor with papillary thyroid cancer or a benign thyroid nodule (not recorded which). Some clones in this sample may be carry-over from other donors' samples. Input material: blood. The rearrangement uses TRBV2 and TRBJ1-1; D remains ambiguous. CDR3 sequence: CASSERRGNTEAFF. The CDR3 coding sequence is TGTGCCAGCAGTGAACGGCGGGGGAACACTGAAGCTTTCTTT.